This T cell receptor beta chain was recovered during a study of cytomegalovirus exposure and HLA in healthy donors. Study-level results: In an earlier analysis, most TCR beta V segments were productive about 87% or about 30% of the time. Three CMV-associated chains proved CMV antigen-specific in vitro.

In the PCR, 60 Vbeta and 13 Jbeta primers were used. Libraries were prepared by immunoSEQ multiplex PCR; TCRdb keeps only in-frame clonotypes and omits some of them. This sample has 120,000 or so clones, with roughly 80% found just once. Remarks on this clone: The antigen is undetermined.

The CDR3 has 16 amino acids. V gave up 3 bases and J gave up 10 bases; unmatched junction bases: 8. The germline CDR1 and CDR2 sequences are SGHTA and FQGTGA. This chain joins TRBV7-3 and TRBJ2-1; 14 nucleotides match TRBD2. The specimen sequenced was PBMCs. This receptor was identified in a man aged 25 to 40 in good health and CMV-seropositive. The CDR3: CASSLSGLAGGREQFF. The CDR3 DNA follows: TGTGCCAGCAGCTTGTCAGGACTAGCGGGAGGCCGAGAGCAGTTCTTC.